Detailed here is one TCR beta chain. Antigen unknown. This sample stems from a study of OX40 agonist ivuxolimab in advanced cancers. About the study: It was ivuxolimab, an agonistic anti-OX40 (CD134) antibody, that patients were treated with. General study points: By week 6 at 0.1 to 3.0 mg/kg, blood CD4+ and CD8+ T cells had expanded clonally.

Sequencing was performed with immunoSEQ multiplex PCR; in TCRdb, only in-frame clones are kept and a portion is missing. The data contain 80,000 or so clones, 85% to 90% of them singletons. Trimming left V 4 bases short and J 3 bases short, with 24 bases between. Germline V CDR1 and CDR2: SGHDT, YYEEEE. This CDR3 contains 18 residues. The chain combines TRBV5-6 with TRBJ2-3; D is perhaps TRBD1 (5 bases). The TCR originated in an adult with an advanced solid tumor such as melanoma, head and neck, liver or kidney cancer. The material sequenced was CD4+ or CD8+ T cells sorted from blood, taken in a trial of the OX40 agonist ivuxolimab. The CDR3 here is CASSRQGLQVFGTDTQYF. In DNA, the CDR3 is TGTGCCAGCAGCCGTCAGGGATTACAGGTTTTCGGGACAGATACGCAGTATTTT.